In this sample, the clone carrying this T cell receptor beta chain turned up many times. The data were obtained in a study of T cell repertoires in cytomegalovirus infection. The CDR3 is 14 residues long. V gave up 0 bases and J gave up 4 bases; unmatched junction bases: 4. CDR1 and CDR2 (germline): DFQATT, SNEGSKA (reference sequence). One entry per CDR3 protein results from TCRdb running MiXCR on the reads. Among 500,000 to 600,000 distinct CDR3 sequences listed, approximately 17% were seen once. V gene TRBV20-1 combines with J gene TRBJ2-5; 8 nucleotides match TRBD1. The source is a human donor in good health (CMV status not recorded). Some clones in this sample may be carry-over from other donors' samples. The sample consisted of CD8+ T cells from PBMCs. CDR3 sequence (DNA): TGCAGTGCTAGAGACCGTACAGGGGGAGAGACCCAGTACTTC. Translated: CSARDRTGGETQYF.